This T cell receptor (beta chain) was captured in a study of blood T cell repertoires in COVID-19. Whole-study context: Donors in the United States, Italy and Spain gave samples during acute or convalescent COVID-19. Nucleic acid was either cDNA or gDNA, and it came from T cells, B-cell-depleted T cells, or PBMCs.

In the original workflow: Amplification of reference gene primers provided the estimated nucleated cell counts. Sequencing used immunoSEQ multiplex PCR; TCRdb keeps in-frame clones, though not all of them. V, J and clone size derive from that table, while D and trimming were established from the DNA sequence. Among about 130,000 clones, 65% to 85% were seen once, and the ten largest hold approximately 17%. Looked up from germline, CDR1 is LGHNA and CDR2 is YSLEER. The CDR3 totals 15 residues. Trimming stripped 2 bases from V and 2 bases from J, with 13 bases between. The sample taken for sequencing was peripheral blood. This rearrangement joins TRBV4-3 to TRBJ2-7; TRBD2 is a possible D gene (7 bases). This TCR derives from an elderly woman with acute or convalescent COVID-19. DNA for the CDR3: TGCGCCAGCAGCCAAAGCGGGACAAAAGCCTACGAGCAGTACTTC. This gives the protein CASSQSGTKAYEQYF.